The 4 T cell receptor beta chains below come from one sample, sequenced in a study of blood T cell repertoires in COVID-19. TCRdb keeps only in-frame clones here, not all; method: immunoSEQ multiplex PCR. The repertoire includes under 150,000 clones, approximately 89% of them detected once, and more than 5% sits in the top ten. Material for sequencing was peripheral blood. The receptors here all came from a woman aged 60 to 75 with COVID-19, enrolled during active disease.

The chain is built from TRBV19 and TRBJ2-7; 8 nucleotides agree with TRBD2. CDR1 is LNHDA and CDR2 is SQIVND in the germline V gene (reference sequence). The CDR3 has 15 residues. The trim removed 6 bases at V and 4 bases at J, leaving 11 bases unmatched. CDR3 nucleotide sequence: TGTGCCAGTAGCCTCCCGGGACTAGACCGATACGAGCAGTACTTC. This codes for CASSLPGLDRYEQYF.

J is TRBJ2-1 and V is TRBV7-2, with 9 bases fitting TRBD2. Per germline, CDR1 SGHTA and CDR2 FQGNSA. The CDR3 totals 14 residues. The V gene end was trimmed by 3 bases and the J gene end by 6 bases; junction bases not matched to a gene: 3. Here the CDR3 reads CASSFGRGGNEQFF. The CDR3 bases are TGTGCCAGCAGCTTTGGGCGGGGGGGCAATGAGCAGTTCTTC.

The V call is TRBV5-1, the J call TRBJ1-6; 7 nucleotides agree with TRBD1. The CDR3 loop spans 20 amino acids. Germline V gene data show CDR1 as SGHRS and CDR2 as YFSETQ. V trimming: 5 bases; J trimming: 0 bases; junction bases outside the gene matches: 17. The CDR3 region is CASSITPGQRLPSYNSPLHF. In DNA form, the CDR3 reads TGCGCCAGCAGTATTACTCCGGGACAGAGATTGCCCTCCTATAATTCACCCCTCCACTTT.

The rearrangement links TRBV15 to TRBJ1-2, with D hard to call. Between the trimmed V and J ends, which lost 0 bases and 4 bases, there was a span of 12 bases. CDR3 length equals 15 residues. CDR1 LNHNV and CDR2 YYDKDF come from the germline V gene (reference sequence). The CDR3 nucleotides are TGTGCCACCAGCAGAGATCTCGGGGAAAGCTATGGCTACACCTTC. Its translation is CATSRDLGESYGYTF.